Listed below are T cell receptor beta chains from one sample, sequenced in a study of regulatory T cells in long-lasting Graves disease. MiXCR, applied by TCRdb to the multiplex PCR reads, yields one record per CDR3 protein. The sample has 450,000 to 500,000 distinct CDR3 sequences, about 16% seen once; the top ten hold 12%. These data were likewise used in another study, on T cells in Graves' hyperthyroidism and ophthalmopathy.

Sequencing used peripheral blood mononuclear cells (PBMCs), obtained at new diagnosis, from a patient treated with antithyroid drugs. The receptors were gathered from a man aged 35 to 55 with Graves disease. Each CDR3 is given with its conserved first and last residue. Fields, in order: clone size, J gene, D gene, V gene, CDR3 protein, CDR3 DNA. A D gene is named only where the DNA matches it firmly. The size of a clone is reported for some rows only, either as once, few or many, or as a class for expanded clones.

many	TRBJ2-1	-	TRBV28	CASREYNEQFF	TGTGCCAGCAGGGAATACAATGAGCAGTTCTTC
-	TRBJ2-4	TRBD2	TRBV24-1	CATRPGLAGVLAKNIQYF	TGTGCCACCAGGCCAGGTCTAGCGGGGGTTCTAGCCAAAAACATTCAGTACTTC
-	TRBJ2-3	TRBD1	TRBV28	CASSPTTRDSKSDTQYF	TGTGCCAGCAGCCCGACCACCCGGGACAGTAAATCAGATACGCAGTATTTT
-	TRBJ2-2	TRBD1	TRBV2	CATLKGDRSTGELFF	TGTGCCACCCTCAAGGGGGACAGGTCCACCGGGGAGCTGTTTTTT
many	TRBJ2-3	TRBD1	TRBV5-1	CASSLRTGSSDTQYF	TGTGCCAGCAGCCTTCGGACAGGGTCGTCAGATACGCAGTATTTT
many	TRBJ1-2	TRBD1	TRBV6-1	CASSRQGPYGYTF	TGTGCCAGCAGTAGACAGGGTCCTTATGGCTACACCTTC
many	TRBJ2-7	-	TRBV28	CASSPRGGNSYEQYF	TGTGCCAGCAGTCCCAGGGGGGGGAACTCCTACGAGCAGTACTTC
-	TRBJ2-5	-	TRBV6-1	CASSLRMGQETQYF	TGTGCCAGCAGCCTCCGGATGGGGCAAGAGACCCAGTACTTC
few	TRBJ2-7	-	TRBV9	CASSVDPGDQYEQYF	TGTGCCAGCAGCGTAGACCCAGGGGATCAATACGAGCAGTACTTC
-	TRBJ2-7	TRBD1	TRBV2	CASTELGTGSYEQYF	TGTGCCAGCACCGAGCTTGGGACAGGGTCCTACGAGCAGTACTTC
-	TRBJ2-1	-	TRBV7-8	CASSPGTWGDEQFF	TGTGCCAGCAGCCCCGGGACTTGGGGCGATGAGCAGTTCTTC
-	TRBJ2-2	TRBD2	TRBV10-3	CAISESVSGSLGELFF	TGTGCCATCAGTGAGTCTGTTAGCGGGAGCCTCGGGGAGCTGTTTTTT
many	TRBJ1-2	-	TRBV3-1	CASSHGGRGGYTF	TGTGCCAGCAGCCACGGGGGGCGCGGTGGCTACACCTTC
-	TRBJ2-2	-	TRBV7-3	CASSLGGDTGELFF	TGTGCCAGCAGCTTAGGCGGAGACACCGGGGAGCTGTTTTTT
-	TRBJ2-1	-	TRBV29-1	CSVRTYDRRGEQFF	TGCAGCGTAAGAACCTATGACCGCCGAGGGGAGCAGTTCTTC
many	TRBJ2-1	-	TRBV20-1	CSAANPTSSLEQFF	TGCAGTGCTGCAAATCCGACTAGTTCTCTTGAGCAGTTCTTC
-	TRBJ1-3	-	TRBV7-2	CASSSSFGGFGNTIYF	TGTGCCAGCAGCTCGTCGTTTGGGGGATTCGGAAACACCATATATTTT
-	TRBJ1-5	-	TRBV7-2	CASSLDTNQPQHF	TGTGCCAGCAGCTTAGACACAAATCAGCCCCAGCATTTT
-	TRBJ2-7	TRBD2	TRBV29-1	CSVEEGGGVREQYF	TGCAGCGTTGAAGAAGGTGGGGGGGTTCGCGAGCAGTACTTC
few	TRBJ1-5	-	TRBV7-8	CASSEGLAPNQPQHF	TGTGCCAGCAGCGAGGGGCTTGCCCCCAATCAGCCCCAGCATTTT